The subject of this entry is one TCR beta chain. Its antigen remains unknown. The donors, all of them Caucasian adults, lived in Nashville, Tennessee. The sample comes from a study of shared clonotypes between healthy human individuals. Findings and limits, study-wide: Only blood was sampled; tissue repertoires likely differ.

Sequencing used immunoSEQ multiplex PCR; TCRdb keeps in-frame clones, though not all of them. The sample holds about 490,000 clones; roughly 80% are singletons and the top ten take approximately 11%. The sequenced sample was PBMCs. This TCR came from a woman in her forties in good health. Some clones in this sample may be carry-over from other donors' samples.

CDR3 DNA: TGTGCCAGCAGCGCGCAGGGTAGCGCTGGAAACACCATATATTTT. This encodes CASSAQGSAGNTIYF. V is TRBV9 and J is TRBJ1-3, with D possibly TRBD1 on 5 matching bases. CDR1 is SGDLS, CDR2 YYNGEE, per germline. The germline V and J ends were trimmed by 3 bases and 2 bases, with 12 bases remaining between them. The CDR3 has 15 residues. Full variable domain (missing parts from reference TRBV9 and TRBJ1-3): DSGVTQTPKHLITATGQRVTLRCSPRSGDLSVYWYQQSLDQGLQFLIQYYNGEERAKGNILERFSAQQFPDLHSELNLSSLELGDSALYFCASSAQGSAGNTIYFGEGSWLTVV.